What follows describes a single TCR beta chain. There is no known antigen for this receptor. At one boundary the junction diverges from the germline segment, which might be a read error. The sample originates from a study of T-cell reconstitution after alpha-beta-depleted transplantation in children (dated by TCRdb to about 2016). A note on the overall study: Using TCR repertoire profiling, the study quantitatively followed how T-cell immune reconstitution unfolded in children after TCRalphabeta/CD19-depleted allogeneic hematopoietic cell transplantation. The investigation overall reported the following: Over subsequent months, a decline in hyperexpanded clone frequencies was noted, and after one year, T-cell counts and TCRbeta diversity were mostly ascribed to newly produced T cells. The apparently early recovery of alphabetaT-cell counts about two months after transplant reportedly depended on only several hundred rapidly expanded clones that came from non-depleted graft cells. In some patients, high TCRbeta diversity at day 60 was attributed to recipient T cells and intrathymic progenitors that had survived conditioning.

The method behind the library was PCR. The sequencer listed for this sample is Illumina HiSeq 2500. To normalize quantification of the TCRbeta repertoire, the TCR libraries were built with molecular barcoding that relied on unique molecular identifiers. TCRdb redid the processing of the public reads, applying fastp at Q25 and MiXCR, and retained in-frame beta chains. For every CDR3 protein sequence, its rows merge into one entry that carries the most common genes and DNA. The sample profile shows hundreds of thousands of distinct CDR3 sequences; about 8.7% of them were found once. Approximately 40% of the sample goes to the ten largest clones. This specimen's treatment or condition label, interpreted: allogeneic hematopoietic cell transplantation with graft depleted of TCRalphabeta T cells and CD19 B cells. The children who served as transplant recipients had been given grafts of TCRalphabeta/CD19-depleted allogeneic hematopoietic cells.

For CDR1 and CDR2, the germline V gene lists SGHTA and FQGTGA. The CDR3 covers 15 residues, taking in both the cysteine and the phenylalanine. Kept here is only the CDR3 DNA, which spans 45 bases and is read in frame from base 1. The specimen was PBMCs, mostly from graft donor cells, collected 360 days after TCRalphabeta/CD19-depleted stem cell transplant. Recombination connected TRBV7-3 to TRBJ2-1; no D gene is confidently identified. The clonotype originates from a male patient between 2 and 15 years old who had a stem cell transplant for acute myeloid leukemia, so the T cells may come from the graft donor. The CDR3 has the sequence CASSLGRSSYNEEFF. The sequenced DNA: TGTGCCAGCAGCTTAGGGCGGAGCTCCTACAATGAGGAGTTCTTC.